Below are 10 T cell receptor beta chains sequenced from a single sample in a study of shared clonotypes between healthy human individuals. This table comes from immunoSEQ multiplex PCR, and its TCRdb copy is limited to in-frame clones, with some not included. This table holds about 190,000 clones, about 66% found once. Sequenced: memory CD4+ T cells sorted from blood. Subset reported: CD45RA-negative fraction. These receptors were collected from a man younger than 40 in good health.

The chain couples TRBV28 to TRBJ2-7; D is uncertain. Germline CDR1 MDHEN, CDR2 SYDVKM. The CDR3 has 14 residues. The V end was cut by 4 bases, the J end by 3 bases, with 13 bases between. The CDR3 loop reads CASSYLTEHYEQYF. In nucleotides, the CDR3 is TGTGCCAGCAGTTACCTGACGGAGCACTACGAGCAGTACTTC.

This clone was picked up one time. V is TRBV11-2 and J is TRBJ2-3, with D possibly matching TRBD2 (5 bases). Germline lookup yields CDR1 SGHAT and CDR2 FQNNGV. The CDR3 length is 15 residues. Trimming shortened V by 6 bases and J by 2 bases, and 15 bases separated the two germline ends. CDR3 bases: TGTGCCAGCAGACCATTAGCGTCATCCACAGATACGCAGTATTTT. This sequence encodes CASRPLASSTDTQYF.

This clone was recorded only once. The V call is TRBV15, the J call TRBJ1-2; a possible D gene is TRBD1 (6 bases). Germline V gives CDR1 LNHNV, CDR2 YYDKDF (reference sequence). Trimming stripped 0 bases from V and 10 bases from J, with 18 bases between. CDR3 length: 15 amino acids. CDR3 coding DNA: TGTGCCACCAGCAGAGAAAGACCAGGGGTTAGTGTCTACACCTTC. Amino acids: CATSRERPGVSVYTF.

The rearrangement joins TRBV7-2 to TRBJ1-5, with D maybe TRBD1 (6 bases). CDR3 length: 16 amino acids. The V and J ends lost 4 bases and 5 bases respectively, with 18 bases between them. Germline CDR1 reads SGHTA; CDR2 reads FQGNSA. The CDR3 nucleotides read TGTGCCAGCAGCTCAGAGGGGGGGAAAGTTTATCAGCCCCAGCATTTT. It yields the protein CASSSEGGKVYQPQHF.

The rearrangement uses TRBV9 and TRBJ2-4; 9 nucleotides agree with TRBD1. This CDR3 contains 15 residues. Germline V CDR1 and CDR2: SGDLS, YYNGEE. V dropped 4 bases and J dropped 7; count of bases not matched to a gene: 9. The CDR3 reads CASSNEQGAGNIQYF. CDR3 nucleotides: TGTGCCAGCAGCAATGAACAGGGGGCTGGTAACATTCAGTACTTC.

The chain carries TRBV7-2 and TRBJ1-4; TRBD1 might be the D (5 bases). The germline V gene has CDR1 SGHTA and CDR2 FQGNSA. V dropped 5 bases and J dropped 7 bases, with 11 bases sitting between them. The CDR3 totals 13 residues. CDR3 in DNA: TGTGCCAGCAGCGCTAAGAGGGGTGAAAAACTGTTTTTT. Encoded protein: CASSAKRGEKLFF.

The rearrangement uses TRBV25-1 and TRBJ2-5, with 8 bases fitting TRBD2. Germline CDR1 MGHDK, CDR2 SYGVNS. V lost 8 bases and J lost 5; bases outside the gene matches: 10. The CDR3 is 14 amino acids. CDR3 in DNA: TGTGCCAGCGGCGAGCGGGAGAGGGATGAGACCCAGTACTTC. Translated, it gives CASGERERDETQYF.

In regard to this clone: This sample includes further DNA sequences coding for the same CDR3. The genes are TRBV5-4 and TRBJ2-5, with 7 nucleotides matching TRBD1. The CDR3 has 15 amino acids. Germline trimming cut 4 bases from V and 5 bases from J; bases unmatched to any gene: 11. Germline CDR1 is SGHNT and CDR2 is YYREEE (reference sequence). The CDR3 bases are TGTGCCAGCAGCCTTGCAGGGGGTTCGAGGGAGACCCAGTACTTC. Amino acid sequence: CASSLAGGSRETQYF.

Concerning this clone itself: One end of the junction does not line up with germline, which may come from a read error. This same CDR3 is encoded by further DNA sequences in the sample. This chain connects TRBV7-7 to TRBJ2-3, with D uncertain. This CDR3 has 13 amino acids. Germline CDR1 and CDR2: SSHAT and FNYEAQ (reference sequence). Here the CDR3 DNA reads TGTGCTAGCAGCTTAGCACGGCTAGATACGCAGTATTTT. It encodes CASSLARLDTQYF.

This clone was seen a few times. The chain uses TRBV14 and TRBJ1-2; the D gene is possibly TRBD1 (6 bases). From germline, CDR1 is SGHDN and CDR2 FVKESK. V gave up 4 bases and J gave up 8 bases, with 11 bases separating them. The CDR3 length is 12 residues. CDR3 region: CASSPGGRGYTF. CDR3 DNA: TGTGCCAGCAGCCCCGGGGGGCGAGGCTACACCTTC.